The following is a TCR beta chain sequence with its context. CDR3 length equals 15 residues. J gave up 4 bases and V 4 bases, and 7 bases lay outside the gene matches. Germline V gene lookup returns CDR1 LGHDT and CDR2 YNNKEL (reference sequence). The sample belongs to a study of T-cell memory formation after mild COVID-19. TCRdb reprocessed the 5' RACE reads via MiXCR and lists one record per CDR3 protein. The sample lists about 470,000 distinct CDR3 sequences, roughly 25% occurring once. The chain is built from TRBV3-1 and TRBJ2-3, with 8 bases identical to TRBD2. Sequencing input: PBMCs or a T cell subset sorted from them (not recorded which). This TCR came from an adult woman who had mild COVID-19 (a few samples of this study predate the infection). Cell type and time point are not known. The CDR3 coding sequence is TGTGCCAGCAGCCCGGGACTAGTAGGCGCAGATACGCAGTATTTT. This gives the protein CASSPGLVGADTQYF.